These 14 T cell receptor beta chains share one sample of origin, sequenced in a study of cytomegalovirus exposure and HLA in healthy donors. It was with 60 Vbeta and 13 Jbeta primers that the PCR ran. Using immunoSEQ multiplex PCR, the repertoire was profiled, and TCRdb retains in-frame clones only, with some absent. The sample includes approximately 74,000 clones, roughly 80% seen only once; the top ten take 2.5% to 3.5%. Sequencing was done on a sample of PBMCs. The receptors stem from a woman aged 30 to 39 in good health and CMV-seronegative.

This clone occurred a few times. The V and J genes are TRBV11-2 and TRBJ2-3; 11 bases are a match to TRBD2. J lost 1 base, V lost 1 base, and 7 bases had no gene match. The CDR3 is made up of 18 amino acids. CDR1 and CDR2 from the germline V gene are SGHAT and FQNNGV. CDR3 in DNA: TGTGCCAGCAGCTTAGGTTTGGCTAGCGGGGGGCGCACAGATACGCAGTATTTT. Its protein is CASSLGLASGGRTDTQYF.

The V and J genes are TRBV28 and TRBJ2-7; 8 bases match TRBD2. With 3 bases clipped from V and 5 bases from J, the junction kept 18 bases outside the gene matches. The germline gives CDR1 MDHEN, CDR2 SYDVKM. The CDR3 length is 18 residues. For the CDR3, the DNA is TGTGCCAGCAGTTTCCCGGGGGGGGGAGGGGCGGATTTCCACGAGCAGTACTTC. This encodes CASSFPGGGGADFHEQYF. The variable domain in full, completed from reference TRBV28 and TRBJ2-7, reads DVKVTQSSRYLVKRTGEKVFLECVQDMDHENMFWYRQDPGLGLRLIYFSYDVKMKEKGDIPEGYSVSREKKERFSLILESASTNQTSMYLCASSFPGGGGADFHEQYFGPGTRLTVT.

This clone appeared a few times. The rearrangement uses TRBV6-5 and TRBJ2-1; TRBD2 matches 7 bases. The CDR3 runs to 16 residues. Germline CDR1 reads MNHEY; CDR2 reads SVGAGI. V shed 2 bases and J 7 bases; nucleotides not matched to a gene: 11. The CDR3 protein is CASSYRGTSAGNEQFF. The CDR3 bases are TGTGCCAGCAGTTACAGGGGTACTAGCGCTGGAAATGAGCAGTTCTTC.

This clone was observed once. This chain joins TRBV11-3 and TRBJ2-5; TRBD1 agrees at 7 bases. The ends lost 4 bases at V and 5 bases at J; junction bases unmatched: 7. This CDR3 is 14 amino acids long. CDR1 SGHNT and CDR2 YENEEA come from the germline V gene. The CDR3 nucleotides read TGTGCCAGCAGCTCTCACAGGGGAGTGGAGACCCAGTACTTC. Translating it yields CASSSHRGVETQYF. The whole variable domain, remainder taken from reference TRBV11-3 and TRBJ2-5, is EAGVVQSPRYKIIEKKQPVAFWCNPISGHNTLYWYLQNLGQGPELLIRYENEEAVDDSQLPKDRFSAERLKGVDSTLKIQPAELGDSAVYLCASSSHRGVETQYFGPGTRLLVL.

The chain combines TRBV7-9 with TRBJ1-3, with D tentatively TRBD1 (5 bases). Germline loops: CDR1 SEHNR, CDR2 FQNEAQ (reference sequence). Between the trimmed V and J ends, which lost 5 bases and 0 bases, there was a span of 14 bases. CDR3 length: 16 amino acids. This chain's CDR3 is CASSTPDISSGNTIYF. The CDR3 region has the DNA TGTGCCAGCAGCACCCCGGACATCTCCTCTGGAAACACCATATATTTT. The full variable domain, rest sourced from reference TRBV7-9 and TRBJ1-3, is DTGVSQNPRHKITKRGQNVTFRCDPISEHNRLYWYRQTLGQGPEFLTYFQNEAQLEKSRLLSDRFSAERPKGSFSTLEIQRTEQGDSAMYLCASSTPDISSGNTIYFGEGSWLTVV.

This chain connects TRBV11-2 to TRBJ1-6, with D maybe TRBD1 (6 bases). The CDR3 loop spans 13 amino acids. V gave up 5 bases and J gave up 7 bases, with 9 bases separating them. Looked up from germline, CDR1 is SGHAT and CDR2 is FQNNGV. The CDR3 sequence: CASSTGTNSPLHF. As DNA, the CDR3 is TGTGCCAGCAGCACCGGGACAAATTCACCCCTCCACTTT.

The sample holds a few counts of this clone. CDR3 DNA: TGCGCCAGCAGCCAAGAGTCACTAGCGGGTCCGATCGAGCAGTTCTTC. Translated, it gives CASSQESLAGPIEQFF. The chain links TRBV4-3 to TRBJ2-1, with 9 bases that match TRBD2. Germline CDR1 is LGHNA and CDR2 is YSLEER. V was clipped by 0 bases and J by 10 bases; unmatched bases: 10. The CDR3 spans 16 residues.

The gene calls are TRBV19 and TRBJ1-4; no clear D gene. V was cut by 0 bases and J by 7 bases, with 3 bases left in between. Germline CDR1 is LNHDA and CDR2 is SQIVND (reference sequence). CDR3 length: 12 amino acids. CDR3 sequence: CASSIDGEKLFF. CDR3 bases: TGTGCCAGTAGTATAGACGGTGAAAAACTGTTTTTT.

V and J are TRBV6-5 and TRBJ1-6, with D perhaps matching TRBD1 (5 bases). CDR3 size: 15 residues. Germline V gene lookup returns CDR1 MNHEY and CDR2 SVGAGI. The V gene lost 2 bases and the J gene lost 10 bases, with 15 bases spanning the gap. CDR3 bases: TGTGCCAGCAGTTACATAGGGGATGTAGGGTCACCCCTCCACTTT. Translation: CASSYIGDVGSPLHF.

The V and J genes are TRBV19 and TRBJ2-6; possible D gene TRBD1, 6 bases. The CDR3 is made up of 16 amino acids. V was cut by 7 bases and J by 0 bases, with 13 bases left in between. CDR1 is LNHDA, CDR2 SQIVND, per germline (reference sequence). Written as DNA, the CDR3 is TGTGCCAGTAAAAACAGGACAGACTCTGGGGCCAACGTCCTGACTTTC. This gives the protein CASKNRTDSGANVLTF.

The chain combines TRBV9 with TRBJ1-3, with D maybe TRBD1 (6 bases). V was shortened by 4 bases and J by 3 bases, with 14 bases between the two germline ends. The germline V gene encodes CDR1 SGDLS and CDR2 YYNGEE. This CDR3 has 15 residues. The CDR3, as DNA: TGTGCCAGCAGCACACAGGGAGTGAGTGGAAACACCATATATTTT. Protein sequence: CASSTQGVSGNTIYF.

The chain links TRBV9 to TRBJ2-7, with 8 bases that match TRBD2. The CDR3 has 16 amino acids. CDR1 and CDR2 (germline): SGDLS, YYNGEE. J lost 2 bases, V lost 0 bases, and 7 bases had no gene match. CDR3 nucleotides: TGTGCCAGCAGCGTAGGGTTTAGCGGGGCAACCTACGAGCAGTACTTC. Its protein is CASSVGFSGATYEQYF.

The chain couples TRBV28 to TRBJ2-3; tentative D call: TRBD2 (7 bases). There are 18 residues in the CDR3. Germline V gene sequence: CDR1 MDHEN, CDR2 SYDVKM. Between the trimmed V and J ends, which lost 5 bases and 4 bases, there was a span of 25 bases. The CDR3 region has the DNA TGTGCCAGCAGTCCTCCGGCGGGGGCCCTGACCTATTCAGATACGCAGTATTTT. This translates into CASSPPAGALTYSDTQYF.

The rearrangement uses TRBV9 and TRBJ2-1; 16 bases map to TRBD2. Germline V CDR1 and CDR2: SGDLS, YYNGEE. The CDR3 covers 16 residues. Germline trimming cut 3 bases from V and 4 bases from J; bases unmatched to any gene: 1. In DNA, the CDR3 is TGTGCCAGCAGCGAGGGACTAGCGGGGGGGTACAATGAGCAGTTCTTC. This translates into CASSEGLAGGYNEQFF.